A selection of T cell receptor beta chains follows, all from one sample in a study of long-term antiretroviral therapy in people with HIV. Sequencing used immunoSEQ multiplex PCR; TCRdb keeps in-frame clones, though not all of them. The sample carries about 30,000 clones, 90% to 95% recorded once. Specimen: unsorted PBMCs, collected 7.4 years after starting antiretroviral therapy. These receptors all stem from a man aged 50-60 years with HIV. Both conserved end residues are trimmed from each CDR3.

j_gene	v_gene	CDR3aa
TRBJ2-7	TRBV4-1	ASSQDKGLAYEQY
TRBJ1-4	TRBV28	ASSSWTGGEKLF
TRBJ1-1	TRBV28	ASSRNLNTEAF
TRBJ2-7	TRBV6-1	ASSQGQGIYEQY
TRBJ1-5	TRBV2	ASRASPHSNQPQH
TRBJ2-5	TRBV9	ASSVDREETQY
TRBJ2-2	TRBV5-1	ASSLGIGMSGRGTGELF
TRBJ2-7	TRBV11-2	ASSLEPLFPYEQY
TRBJ2-1	TRBV7-6	ASSLAPGRSGGANNEQF
TRBJ2-3	TRBV5-4	ASSLGASRDTQY
TRBJ1-2	TRBV29-1	SVGPGTGSGYT
TRBJ1-6	TRBV11-1	ASSLGTDNSPLH
TRBJ2-7	TRBV7-8	ASSLGASGDSYEQY
TRBJ2-3	TRBV9	ASSAVRDSFTDTQY
TRBJ1-5	TRBV19	ASSIGGNQPQH
TRBJ2-3	TRBV27	ASRFLGQGYTDTQY
TRBJ1-1	TRBV5-1	ASTLTGGNTEAF
TRBJ2-7	TRBV25-1	ASSELGPYEQY
TRBJ1-2	TRBV5-1	ASSFSLTGNYGYT
TRBJ2-3	TRBV5-1	ASSADWAGGTDTQY
TRBJ2-5	TRBV15	ATSRDGGAQETQY
TRBJ1-5	TRBV11-3	ASSLVQTGACNQPQH
TRBJ2-7	TRBV21-1	ASSKGEGTSYEQY
TRBJ2-2	TRBV5-1	ASTLVGGPGELF
TRBJ1-1	TRBV10-1	ASSETQGRTEAF
TRBJ2-2	TRBV11-2	ASSRDRNTGELF
TRBJ1-1	TRBV10-3	ATEQYSGGEAF
TRBJ1-2	TRBV5-6	ASSFLTEAYGYT
TRBJ1-4	TRBV10-3	ATQTGSGPRDEKLF